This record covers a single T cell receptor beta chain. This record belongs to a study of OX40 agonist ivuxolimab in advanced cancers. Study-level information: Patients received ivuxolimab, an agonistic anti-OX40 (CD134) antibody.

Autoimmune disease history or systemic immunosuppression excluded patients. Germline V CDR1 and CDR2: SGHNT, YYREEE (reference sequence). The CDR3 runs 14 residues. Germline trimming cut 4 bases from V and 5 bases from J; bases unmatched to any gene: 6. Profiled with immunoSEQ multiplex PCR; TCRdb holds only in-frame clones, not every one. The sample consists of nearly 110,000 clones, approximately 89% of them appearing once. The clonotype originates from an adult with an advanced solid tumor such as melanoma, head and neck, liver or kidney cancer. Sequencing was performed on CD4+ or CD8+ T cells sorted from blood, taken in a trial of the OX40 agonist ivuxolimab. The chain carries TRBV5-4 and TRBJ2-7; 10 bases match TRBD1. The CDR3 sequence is CASSPGQGLHEQYF. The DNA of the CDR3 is TGTGCCAGCAGCCCGGGACAGGGGTTACACGAGCAGTACTTC. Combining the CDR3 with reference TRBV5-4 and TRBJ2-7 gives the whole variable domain ETGVTQSPTHLIKTRGQQVTLRCSSQSGHNTVSWYQQALGQGPQFIFQYYREEENGRGNFPPRFSGLQFPNYSSELNVNALELDDSALYLCASSPGQGLHEQYFGPGTRLTVT.